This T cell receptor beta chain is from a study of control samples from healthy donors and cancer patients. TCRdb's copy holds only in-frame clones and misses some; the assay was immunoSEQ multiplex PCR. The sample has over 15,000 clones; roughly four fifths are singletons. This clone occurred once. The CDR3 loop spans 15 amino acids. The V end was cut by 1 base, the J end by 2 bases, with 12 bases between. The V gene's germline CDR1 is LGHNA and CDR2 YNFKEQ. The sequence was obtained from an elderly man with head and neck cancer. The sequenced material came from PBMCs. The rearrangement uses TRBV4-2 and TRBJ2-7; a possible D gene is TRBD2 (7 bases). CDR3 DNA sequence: TGTGCCAGCAGCCAAGCCGCGGGGGCCGCCTACGAGCAGTACTTC. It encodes CASSQAAGAAYEQYF.